The TCR beta chain described here comes from a study of T-cell reconstitution after alpha-beta-depleted transplantation in children. Library preparation (for TCRbeta) was performed with unique molecular identifiers. MiXCR was run by TCRdb on the PCR reads, yielding one entry per CDR3 protein. The repertoire has about 400,000 distinct CDR3 sequences, roughly 21% of them found once; the top ten carry 3.5% to 4%. This TCR came from a human donor who donated a stem cell graft to a child with acute myeloid leukemia. Specimen: PBMCs from the stem cell graft donor, collected from the stem cell graft.

Written as DNA, the CDR3 is TGTGCCAGCAGTCCCTACAGGGGGCGTGGGGCCAACGTCCTGACTTTC. Protein sequence: CASSPYRGRGANVLTF. The chain uses TRBV28 and TRBJ2-6, with 9 bases lining up with TRBD1. V lost 5 bases and J lost 3; bases outside the gene matches: 5. This CDR3 contains 16 residues. The germline CDR1 and CDR2 sequences are MDHEN and SYDVKM.